What follows are 11 T cell receptor beta chains derived from one specimen sequenced in a study of monozygotic twins with inflammatory bowel disease. One entry per CDR3 protein, without DNA, is what TCRdb gives after re-calling the 5' RACE reads. This sample contains a few hundred thousand distinct CDR3 sequences. The sequencing sample was made of blood. These receptors all stem from a human donor with ulcerative colitis or Crohn's disease, or a healthy co-twin of an affected twin (not recorded which).

The gene calls are TRBV6-2 or TRBV6-3 and TRBJ1-5; TCRdb designates TRBD1, a call that cannot be tested without DNA. This CDR3 is built from 13 residues. The germline V gene encodes CDR1 MNHEY and CDR2 SVGEGT. This chain's CDR3 is CASREDRVEPQHF.

CDR3: CASSHTGTQTYEQYF. The chain uses TRBV28 and TRBJ2-7; TCRdb designates TRBD1, a call that cannot be tested without DNA. The germline V gene encodes CDR1 MDHEN and CDR2 SYDVKM. CDR3 length: 15 amino acids.

The chain carries TRBV12-3 or TRBV12-4 and TRBJ1-5. The CDR3 runs 12 residues. The CDR3 region is CASSTDGQPQHF.

The chain combines TRBV20-1 with TRBJ2-7; TCRdb outputs TRBD1, but without DNA this stays unchecked. The CDR3 contains 15 residues. Per the germline V gene, CDR1 is DFQATT and CDR2 is SNEGSKA (reference sequence). CDR3 protein: CSARFGGRGSYEQYF.

The rearrangement joins TRBV20-1 to TRBJ2-1; TCRdb reports TRBD2, a call that lacks DNA to check it against. Germline-derived CDR1 and CDR2 are DFQATT and SNEGSKA (reference sequence). The CDR3 totals 15 residues. The CDR3 sequence is CSANPRGAAYNEQFF.

The V and J genes are TRBV28 and TRBJ1-1; TCRdb outputs TRBD1, but without DNA this stays unchecked. The V gene's germline CDR1 is MDHEN and CDR2 SYDVKM. The CDR3 covers 12 residues. The CDR3 region is CASRLTGAEAFF.

The chain's CDR3 is CASSEGSGTGELFF. The rearrangement links TRBV5-4 to TRBJ2-2. Germline CDR1 and CDR2: SGHNT and YYREEE (reference sequence). CDR3 length: 14 amino acids.

The rearrangement links TRBV7-2 to TRBJ1-5. The germline V gene has CDR1 SGHTA and CDR2 FQGNSA. The CDR3 has 15 residues. The CDR3 region is CASSLGGAYNQPQHF.

The chain carries TRBV12-3 or TRBV12-4 and TRBJ1-5. The CDR3 totals 15 residues. The CDR3 loop is CASGRTRMGNQPQHF.

This rearrangement joins TRBV28 to TRBJ2-7; the D call of TRBD1 rests on TCRdb alone, since no DNA is present to check it. This CDR3 is 14 amino acids long. CDR1 and CDR2 (germline): MDHEN, SYDVKM. The CDR3 loop reads CASSLGPGTYEQYF.

The chain employs TRBV6-2 or TRBV6-3 and TRBJ2-2; as DNA is missing, the TRBD2 call by TCRdb cannot be tested. CDR3 size: 13 residues. The germline CDR1 and CDR2 sequences are MNHEY and SVGEGT. CDR3 sequence reads: CAVVAVNTGELFF.